This T cell receptor (beta chain) is from a study of identical twins. Study-wide findings and caveats: Memory repertoires lacked the insertion deficit that abundant cord blood beta clonotypes showed. It was out-of-frame TCR alpha sharing in monozygotic twins that models underestimated.

TCRdb re-called the 5' RACE reads with MiXCR, one entry per CDR3 protein. The sample includes around 340,000 distinct CDR3 sequences, about 12% of them seen just once. The CDR3 has 15 residues. Trimming cost V 4 bases and J 5 bases, with 16 bases left between them. Germline lookup yields CDR1 SGHRS and CDR2 YFSETQ. This clonotype showed up many times. Its antigen is not known. The sample also formed part of further work on yellow fever vaccine responses in identical twins.

This sequence originates from a young woman in good health. The rearrangement uses TRBV5-1 and TRBJ2-1, with D maybe TRBD2 (7 bases). Material for sequencing was CD8+ T cells sorted from blood. The CDR3 region is CASSPGRGHNNEQFF. For the CDR3, the DNA is TGCGCCAGCAGCCCGGGGCGGGGGCATAACAATGAGCAGTTCTTC.